The T cell receptor (beta chain) described here comes from a study of blood T cell repertoires in COVID-19. At the level of the study: Samples of COVID-19 (acute and convalescent) were obtained from the United States, Italy and Spain. PBMCs, B-cell-depleted T cells, or T cells were the source of the cDNA or gDNA that made up the material.

J gave up 4 bases and V 5 bases, and 4 bases lay outside the gene matches. In germline, CDR1 is SGHRS, CDR2 YFSETQ. The CDR3 contains 15 residues. Original data processing: Reference gene primer amplification yielded estimated nucleated cell counts. Here immunoSEQ multiplex PCR was the method, and the copy in TCRdb shows in-frame clones only, minus some. D and trimming were read from the DNA, whereas the V and J calls and clone size are those reported in that table. The sample lists 25,000 to 40,000 clones, 85% seen once, with around 17% in the top ten. The sequencing input was peripheral blood. The receptor comes from a woman aged 55-69 years with active COVID-19. The chain links TRBV5-1 to TRBJ2-1, with 12 positions matching TRBD2. The CDR3, as DNA: TGCGCCAGCAGTCTAGCGGGAGGGAAGTACAATGAGCAGTTCTTC. Translated: CASSLAGGKYNEQFF.